The 22 T cell receptor beta chains reported below all come from one sample, sequenced in a study of T-cell reconstitution after alpha-beta-depleted transplantation in children. Molecular barcoding with unique molecular identifiers was used for the TCRbeta library. TCRdb redid the calling of the PCR reads with MiXCR, one entry per CDR3 protein. The sample contains 350,000 to 400,000 distinct CDR3 sequences, about 14% of which appear only once. The sequencing here drew on PBMCs, taken from the stem cell graft. These TCRs come from a human donor who donated a stem cell graft to a child with Fanconi anemia.

The rearrangement joins TRBV7-2 to TRBJ2-1, with 10 nucleotides matching TRBD1. V lost 3 bases to trimming and J lost 6 bases; unmatched junction nucleotides: 11. This CDR3 contains 17 residues. Germline values: CDR1 SGHTA, CDR2 FQGNSA. CDR3 sequence: CASSFPERTGGINEQFF. CDR3 nucleotide sequence: TGTGCCAGCAGCTTCCCGGAGAGGACAGGGGGAATCAATGAGCAGTTCTTC. The full variable domain, in which reference TRBV7-2 and TRBJ2-1 provide the parts outside the CDR3, is GAGVSQSPSNKVTEKGKDVELRCDPISGHTALYWYRQSLGQGLEFLIYFQGNSAPDKSGLPSDRFSAERTGGSVSTLTIQRTQQEDSAVYLCASSFPERTGGINEQFFGPGTRLTVL.

This clonotype was detected a few times. The rearrangement joins TRBV5-1 to TRBJ2-1; 8 bases match TRBD2. Germline V gene lookup returns CDR1 SGHRS and CDR2 YFSETQ. CDR3 length equals 16 residues. V shed 5 bases and J 7 bases; nucleotides not matched to a gene: 14. For the CDR3, the DNA is TGCGCCAGCAGATACCGGGGGGGCGGTGCCAAGAATGAGCAGTTCTTC. Translated, it gives CASRYRGGGAKNEQFF.

The V call is TRBV4-2, the J call TRBJ2-1; the D gene is possibly TRBD1 (5 bases). V was clipped by 3 bases and J by 1 base, with 13 bases between them. From germline, CDR1 is LGHNA and CDR2 YNFKEQ. The CDR3 extends over 16 amino acids. The CDR3 sequence is CASSQTAHLSYNEQFF. As DNA, the CDR3 is TGTGCCAGCAGCCAGACAGCACACCTATCCTACAATGAGCAGTTCTTC.

The chain employs TRBV19 and TRBJ1-1; D gene ambiguous. CDR1 and CDR2 (germline): LNHDA, SQIVND (reference sequence). V was shortened by 9 bases and J by 0 bases, with 11 bases between the two germline ends. The CDR3 extends over 13 amino acids. The CDR3 DNA sequence: TGTGCCAGCACGGTTAACATGAACACTGAAGCTTTCTTT. Protein product: CASTVNMNTEAFF.

Ten or more counts support this clonotype. The V gene is TRBV12-3 or TRBV12-4, the J gene TRBJ1-4; D remains ambiguous. The CDR3 contains 13 residues. V lost 5 bases to trimming and J lost 2 bases, with 6 bases between them. The chain's CDR3 is CASSPWTNEKLFF. DNA for the CDR3: TGTGCCAGCAGTCCTTGGACTAATGAAAAACTGTTTTTT.

The chain joins TRBV6-2 or TRBV6-3 to TRBJ1-1, with D hard to call. The V end lost 6 bases, the J end lost 7 bases, and 9 bases lay between the germline ends. CDR1 MNHEY and CDR2 SVGEGT come from the germline V gene. This CDR3 has 11 residues. Written as DNA, the CDR3 is TGTGCCAGCAGCACCGCCCTTGAAGCTTTCTTT. Translated, it gives CASSTALEAFF.

A few counts support this clonotype. The gene calls are TRBV18 and TRBJ2-7, with 10 bases fitting TRBD1. The CDR3 has 17 amino acids. The V and J ends lost 2 bases and 1 base, in that order; junction bases with no gene match: 8. The germline V gene encodes CDR1 KGHSH and CDR2 LQKENI. CDR3 in amino acids: CASSPKTGQGGSYEQYF. In DNA, the CDR3 is TGTGCCAGCTCACCAAAAACTGGACAGGGGGGGTCCTACGAGCAGTACTTC.

This clonotype was recorded at least ten times. The chain links TRBV28 to TRBJ1-4; a possible D gene is TRBD1 (6 bases). Germline values: CDR1 MDHEN, CDR2 SYDVKM. The V end was cut by 7 bases, the J end by 7 bases, with 13 bases between. This CDR3 region has 13 residues. This CDR3 reads CASTVQGGEKLFF. The CDR3 DNA reads TGTGCCAGCACCGTACAGGGAGGTGAAAAACTGTTTTTT.

The chain uses TRBV12-3 or TRBV12-4 and TRBJ1-4, with 9 bases fitting TRBD1. Trimming cost V 3 bases and J 0 bases; bases outside gene matches: 5. The CDR3 covers 17 residues. The CDR3 DNA follows: TGTGCCAGCAGTTTGGGACAGGGTGGGGCAACTAATGAAAAACTGTTTTTT. It is translated as CASSLGQGGATNEKLFF.

This chain connects TRBV10-3 to TRBJ2-3; 10 nucleotides line up with TRBD2. The ends lost 7 bases at V and 1 base at J; junction bases unmatched: 5. Per germline, CDR1 ENHRY and CDR2 SYGVKD. CDR3 length: 15 residues. The CDR3 sequence: CAITAGTSGTDTQYF. CDR3 nucleotide sequence: TGTGCCATCACCGCCGGGACTAGCGGCACAGATACGCAGTATTTT.

This clonotype was seen many times. The V gene is TRBV29-1, the J gene TRBJ2-3; TRBD1 matches at 10 bases. This CDR3 is built from 14 residues. CDR1 and CDR2 from the germline V gene are SQVTM and ANQGSEA. With V trimmed by 5 bases and J by 4 bases, 6 bases remained unmatched. The CDR3 region has the DNA TGCAGCGTTACCGACAGGGGGCGGGCAGATACGCAGTATTTT. This encodes CSVTDRGRADTQYF.

The chain couples TRBV30 to TRBJ2-1, with D possibly being TRBD2 (7 bases). This CDR3 is built from 15 residues. CDR1 and CDR2 from the germline V gene are GTSNPN and SVGIG (reference sequence). Deletions cut 0 bases from V and 15 bases from J, with 24 bases between. CDR3 DNA: TGTGCCTGGAGTGTACTAGAGGGGGGGCCAACCAGGATGTTCTTC. Encoded protein: CAWSVLEGGPTRMFF. Full variable domain (rest looked up from reference TRBV30 and TRBJ2-1): SQTIHQWPATLVQPVGSPLSLECTVEGTSNPNLYWYRQAAGRGLQLLFYSVGIGQISSEVPQNLSASRPQDRQFILSSKKLLLSDSGFYLCAWSVLEGGPTRMFFGPGTRLTVL.

There are a few counts of this clonotype. The rearrangement links TRBV9 to TRBJ2-3; perhaps TRBD1 as D (6 bases). CDR1 is SGDLS, CDR2 YYNGEE, per germline. CDR3 length equals 15 residues. V lost 0 bases and J lost 3, with 11 bases in between. In DNA form, the CDR3 reads TGTGCCAGCAGCGTAGGGGGGCTAGCAACAGATACGCAGTATTTT. It encodes CASSVGGLATDTQYF.

A remark on this clonotype: Germline is not matched at one junction end, which may reflect a read error. The chain uses TRBV2 and TRBJ2-5; D remains unclear. The CDR3 runs 12 residues. Germline CDR1 SNHLY, CDR2 FYNNEI. Written as DNA, the CDR3 is TGTGCCAGCAGAGAAGGTCGGGAGACCCAGTACTTC. This sequence encodes CASREGRETQYF.

The sample holds a few counts of this clonotype. At one boundary the junction diverges from the germline segment, which might be a read error. This chain uses TRBV20-1 with TRBJ2-7, with D possibly TRBD1 on 6 matching bases. The germline CDR1 and CDR2 sequences are DFQATT and SNEGSKA (reference sequence). This CDR3 is built from 14 residues. The CDR3 region has the DNA TGCAGTGCCAGAGACAGGATGAGAACTTACGAGCAGTACTTC. As protein: CSARDRMRTYEQYF.

This clonotype was seen only a few times. This sequence joins TRBV20-1 and TRBJ2-3; 8 bases align to TRBD2. Germline V gene lookup returns CDR1 DFQATT and CDR2 SNEGSKA (reference sequence). The CDR3 length is 16 residues. V was clipped by 4 bases and J by 2 bases; unmatched bases: 11. CDR3 region: CSATRRGAGDTDTQYF. CDR3 sequence (DNA): TGCAGTGCTACCCGGCGGGGAGCGGGGGACACAGATACGCAGTATTTT.

This clonotype was detected many times. The rearrangement links TRBV9 to TRBJ2-2; no definite D call. The CDR3 loop spans 13 amino acids. Germline-derived CDR1 and CDR2 are SGDLS and YYNGEE. V was trimmed by 0 bases and J by 6 bases, leaving 6 bases between them. This CDR3 is CASSVGTAGELFF. As DNA, the CDR3 is TGTGCCAGCAGCGTAGGGACGGCCGGGGAGCTGTTTTTT.

This clonotype came up many times. The V gene is TRBV7-2, the J gene TRBJ1-1; D ambiguous. The V and J ends lost 7 bases and 3 bases respectively, with 12 bases between them. The CDR3 covers 13 residues. CDR1 is SGHTA and CDR2 is FQGNSA in the germline V gene. The CDR3 nucleotides read TGTGCCAGCATAGGGAGCTTCTACACTGAAGCTTTCTTT. It codes for CASIGSFYTEAFF.

The rearrangement uses TRBV27 and TRBJ1-4; 12 bases align to TRBD1. Germline loops: CDR1 MNHEY, CDR2 SMNVEV (reference sequence). The CDR3 has 16 amino acids. With 2 bases clipped from V and 6 bases from J, the junction kept 4 bases outside the gene matches. The CDR3 sequence: CASSLLGDRGHEKLFF. CDR3 DNA sequence: TGTGCCAGCAGTTTACTCGGGGACAGGGGGCATGAAAAACTGTTTTTT.

There are a few counts of this clonotype. This chain links TRBV5-5 with TRBJ2-7, with 7 bases fitting TRBD1. Germline-derived CDR1 and CDR2 are SGHKS and YYEKEE (reference sequence). V was pared by 2 bases and J by 1 base, with 6 bases of the junction left unmatched. The CDR3 length is 15 residues. The DNA for the CDR3 is TGTGCCAGCAGCTTACCGACAGGGTGGTCCTACGAGCAGTACTTC. Protein: CASSLPTGWSYEQYF.

At least ten counts were recorded for this clonotype. CDR3 sequence reads: CASSYTGSHEQYF. CDR3 DNA: TGCGCCAGCAGTTATACAGGGTCCCACGAGCAGTACTTC. The V call is TRBV5-1, the J call TRBJ2-7; the D gene is possibly TRBD1 (6 bases). The CDR3 covers 13 residues. V was clipped by 5 bases and J by 5 bases, with 14 bases between them. The V gene's germline CDR1 is SGHRS and CDR2 YFSETQ.

This clonotype was counted only a few times. The rearrangement joins TRBV4-2 to TRBJ2-5; D call uncertain. Per germline, CDR1 LGHNA and CDR2 YNFKEQ. There are 14 residues in the CDR3. Trimming shortened V by 0 bases and J by 0 bases, and 5 bases separated the two germline ends. This chain's CDR3 is CASSQDWNQETQYF. In nucleotides, the CDR3 is TGTGCCAGCAGCCAAGATTGGAACCAAGAGACCCAGTACTTC.